The clone carrying this TCR beta chain showed up just a few times. Its antigen is still unknown. The source of the sample is a study of blood T cells in healthy people across ages. Study-wide findings and caveats: Among T cells, TCR beta diversity per million cells dropped roughly linearly as age rose.

The CDR3 has 13 residues. V shed 3 bases and J 4 bases; nucleotides not matched to a gene: 3. The germline CDR1 and CDR2 sequences are SGDLS and YYNGEE. Using a J-beta primer mix together with a sample-barcoded 5' primer, a second PCR was run for roughly 6 to 11 cycles. TCRdb re-called the 5' RACE reads through MiXCR, storing one row per CDR3 protein. This table holds hundreds of thousands of distinct CDR3 sequences, 45% to 50% found once. The source of this sequence is a woman aged 60-75 years in good health. The chain joins TRBV9 to TRBJ1-2, with TRBD1 identical over 7 bases. Sequenced material: blood. CDR3 coding DNA: TGTGCCAGCAGCGCCGGACAGGTCTATGGCTACACCTTC. Translation gives CASSAGQVYGYTF.